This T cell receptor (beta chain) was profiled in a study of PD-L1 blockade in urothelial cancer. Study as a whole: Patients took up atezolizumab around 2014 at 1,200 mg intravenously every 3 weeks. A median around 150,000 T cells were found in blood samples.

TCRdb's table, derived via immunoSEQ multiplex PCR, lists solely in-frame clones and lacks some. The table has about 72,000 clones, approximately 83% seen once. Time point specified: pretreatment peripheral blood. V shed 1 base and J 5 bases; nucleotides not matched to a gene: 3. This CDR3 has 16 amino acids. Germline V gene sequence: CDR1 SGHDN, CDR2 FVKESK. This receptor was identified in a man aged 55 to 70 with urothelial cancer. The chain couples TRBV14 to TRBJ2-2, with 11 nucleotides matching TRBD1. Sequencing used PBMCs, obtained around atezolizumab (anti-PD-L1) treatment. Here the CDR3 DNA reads TGTGCCAGCAGCCAAGTGGACAGGGGGCGAACCGGGGAGCTGTTTTTT. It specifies CASSQVDRGRTGELFF. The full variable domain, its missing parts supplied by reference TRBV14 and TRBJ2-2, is EAGVTQFPSHSVIEKGQTVTLRCDPISGHDNLYWYRRVMGKEIKFLLHFVKESKQDESGMPNNRFLAERTGGTYSTLKVQPAELEDSGVYFCASSQVDRGRTGELFFGEGSRLTVL.